Only a few counts were recorded for the clone carrying this T cell receptor (beta chain). Its specificity is unknown. Using its own MiXCR run on the RACE reads, TCRdb lists one record per CDR3 protein. The sample comprises around 260,000 distinct CDR3 sequences, more than 6.5% of which are singletons, and approximately 2.3% rests with the top ten. Per the germline V gene, CDR1 is MNHNS and CDR2 is SASEGT. This CDR3 contains 14 residues. The trim removed 6 bases at V and 5 bases at J, leaving 5 bases unmatched. The data belong to a study of human T cells and chemical hapten exposure. Study results and limitations: With patch test score, the counts of PT1 expanded TCRs showed a positive correlation. The immune response of these alopecia patients might not match healthy individuals'.

Regarding time point: pre-sensitization, week 0. The sample's treatment: therapeutic diphenylcyclopropenone sensitization with weekly scalp DPC. Sequencing was performed on whole blood, taken in connection with sensitization to the hapten diphenylcyclopropenone (DPC). The TCR sequence derives from a woman between 40 and 50 years old with alopecia areata. Some clones in this sample may be carry-over from other donors' samples. V is TRBV6-1 and J is TRBJ2-1, with 9 positions matching TRBD1. CDR3 amino acids: CASSPGQGHNEQFF. The CDR3 DNA reads as TGTGCCAGCAGCCCGGGACAGGGCCACAATGAGCAGTTCTTC.